The clone carrying this TCR beta chain appeared once. Authors' analysis steps: Estimates of nucleated cell counts were drawn from the amplification of reference gene primers. TCRdb's table, derived via immunoSEQ multiplex PCR, lists solely in-frame clones and lacks some. V and J calls and clone size are as listed in that table; D and trimming were resolved from the DNA. The data hold fewer than 300,000 clones, with roughly 84% observed a single time. These data come from a study of blood T cell repertoires in COVID-19. On the study more broadly: The United States, Italy and Spain supplied acute and convalescent COVID-19 samples. The cDNA or gDNA used as material had been derived from T cells, B-cell-depleted T cells, or PBMCs.

This CDR3 spans 18 amino acids. The V gene end was trimmed by 3 bases and the J gene end by 2 bases; junction bases not matched to a gene: 13. Looked up from germline, CDR1 is MNHNS and CDR2 is SASEGT. Sequenced input: peripheral blood. The V gene is TRBV6-1, the J gene TRBJ1-5; 7 nucleotides align to TRBD1. This TCR was recovered from a human donor in a cohort sampled during active COVID-19. The CDR3: CASSEGRRGTTRNQPQHF. The CDR3 DNA follows: TGTGCCAGCAGTGAGGGACGCAGGGGGACGACCCGCAATCAGCCCCAGCATTTT.